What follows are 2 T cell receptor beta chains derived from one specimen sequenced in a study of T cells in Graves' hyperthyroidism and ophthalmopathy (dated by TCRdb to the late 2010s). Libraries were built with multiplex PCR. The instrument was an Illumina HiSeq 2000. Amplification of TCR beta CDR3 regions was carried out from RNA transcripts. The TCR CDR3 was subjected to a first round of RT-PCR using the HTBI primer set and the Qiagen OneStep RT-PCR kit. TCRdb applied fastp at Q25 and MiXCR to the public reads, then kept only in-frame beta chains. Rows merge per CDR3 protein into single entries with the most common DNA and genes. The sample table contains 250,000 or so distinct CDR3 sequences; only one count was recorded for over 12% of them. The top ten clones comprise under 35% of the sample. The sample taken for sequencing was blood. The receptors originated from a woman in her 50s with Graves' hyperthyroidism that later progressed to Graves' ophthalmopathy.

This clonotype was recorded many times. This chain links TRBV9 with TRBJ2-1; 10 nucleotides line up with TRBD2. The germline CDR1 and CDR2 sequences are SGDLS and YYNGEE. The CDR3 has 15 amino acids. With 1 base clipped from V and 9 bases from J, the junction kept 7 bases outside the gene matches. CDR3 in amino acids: CASSVFASGSLEQFF. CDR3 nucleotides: TGTGCCAGCAGCGTATTTGCTAGCGGGAGTCTTGAGCAGTTCTTC.

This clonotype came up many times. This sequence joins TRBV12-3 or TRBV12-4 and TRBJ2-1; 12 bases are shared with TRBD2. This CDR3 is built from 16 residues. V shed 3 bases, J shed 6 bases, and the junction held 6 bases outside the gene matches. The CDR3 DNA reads TGTGCCAGCAGTTTGACTAGCGGGGGCCCCCCCAATGAGCAGTTCTTC. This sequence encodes CASSLTSGGPPNEQFF.